These 14 T cell receptor beta chains originate from one sample sequenced in a study of shared clonotypes between healthy human individuals. CD45RO-negative, CCR7-positively selected cells formed the naive CD8 fraction, excluding terminally differentiated effector memory CD45RA+ cells. TCRdb's table, derived via immunoSEQ multiplex PCR, lists solely in-frame clones and lacks some. Counted here are about 2 million clones, less than 95% occurring once; the ten biggest clones make up more than 0.9%. Sequencing was performed on naive CD8+ T cells sorted from blood. These TCRs come from a man aged 18-30 years in good health.

The chain combines TRBV9 with TRBJ1-6; D not certain. The germline CDR1 and CDR2 sequences are SGDLS and YYNGEE. The ends were cut back, 4 bases at V and 7 bases at J, with 15 bases in the middle. The CDR3 is made up of 15 amino acids. This CDR3 is CASSPTEGKNSPLHF. As DNA, the CDR3 is TGTGCCAGCAGCCCCACCGAGGGTAAGAATTCACCCCTCCACTTT. The whole variable domain, remainder taken from reference TRBV9 and TRBJ1-6, is DSGVTQTPKHLITATGQRVTLRCSPRSGDLSVYWYQQSLDQGLQFLIQYYNGEERAKGNILERFSAQQFPDLHSELNLSSLELGDSALYFCASSPTEGKNSPLHFGNGTRLTVT.

The chain recombines TRBV10-2 with TRBJ2-1; 10 bases are shared with TRBD2. The J segment lost 2 bases and the V segment lost 1 base, leaving 2 bases of the junction unmatched. CDR1 is WSHSY and CDR2 is SAAADI in the germline V gene. CDR3 length equals 16 residues. Here the CDR3 DNA reads TGCGCCAGCAGTGAGTGGCTAGCGGGGGCCTACAATGAGCAGTTCTTC. Translation gives CASSEWLAGAYNEQFF.

CDR3 coding DNA: TGTGCCAGCAGTCTGATGAGGGGACTAGCGGGAGGGATGAACACCGGGGAGCTGTTTTTT. Translating it yields CASSLMRGLAGGMNTGELFF. This sequence joins TRBV27 and TRBJ2-2, with TRBD2 matching over 16 bases. Germline V lookup: CDR1 MNHEY, CDR2 SMNVEV (reference sequence). V was pared by 5 bases and J by 1 base, with 10 bases of the junction left unmatched. This CDR3 is built from 20 residues.

The rearrangement uses TRBV28 and TRBJ1-1; D is unclear. V was trimmed by 5 bases and J by 1 base, leaving 14 bases between them. The CDR3 is 15 residues long. Germline loops: CDR1 MDHEN, CDR2 SYDVKM. DNA of the CDR3: TGTGCCAGCAGTCCCCCAGAGGGAGCGAACACTGAAGCTTTCTTT. It translates to CASSPPEGANTEAFF.

Notes on this clone: In the same sample, other DNA sequences code for this CDR3. The chain links TRBV9 to TRBJ2-3; D unresolved. This CDR3 contains 12 residues. Per the germline V gene, CDR1 is SGDLS and CDR2 is YYNGEE. Between the trimmed V and J ends, which lost 2 bases and 4 bases, there was a span of 5 bases. In DNA, the CDR3 is TGTGCCAGCAGCGTCGACCCAGATACGCAGTATTTT. Protein product: CASSVDPDTQYF.

The chain carries TRBV9 and TRBJ2-1; 8 bases match TRBD2. The germline V gene has CDR1 SGDLS and CDR2 YYNGEE. The J segment lost 7 bases and the V segment lost 3 bases, leaving 9 bases of the junction unmatched. CDR3 length: 15 amino acids. As DNA, the CDR3 is TGTGCCAGCAGCGCGACCGGGACTAGTCGGAATGAGCAGTTCTTC. It codes for CASSATGTSRNEQFF.

The chain uses TRBV28 and TRBJ2-7; tentatively, D is TRBD1 (6 bases). Germline CDR1 is MDHEN and CDR2 is SYDVKM. The CDR3 runs to 16 residues. The V end was cut by 4 bases, the J end by 1 base, with 17 bases between. The CDR3 coding sequence is TGTGCCAGCAGTTACGCTCAGGGGTGGGCTTCCTACGAGCAGTACTTC. Translation: CASSYAQGWASYEQYF.

The gene calls are TRBV4-2 and TRBJ2-2; no clear D gene. The CDR3 runs to 14 residues. Trimming removed 0 bases at V and 8 bases at J, with 10 bases between. The V gene's germline CDR1 is LGHNA and CDR2 YNFKEQ. CDR3 amino acids: CASSQDPLSGELFF. DNA of the CDR3: TGTGCCAGCAGCCAAGATCCGCTAAGTGGGGAGCTGTTTTTT.

The chain uses TRBV27 and TRBJ1-1; D might be TRBD1 (6 bases). The CDR3 has 14 residues. V was shortened by 8 bases and J by 1 base, with 14 bases between the two germline ends. Germline V gene lookup returns CDR1 MNHEY and CDR2 SMNVEV (reference sequence). CDR3: CASGLTGTNTEAFF. The CDR3 DNA is TGTGCCAGCGGCCTGACAGGCACGAACACTGAAGCTTTCTTT.

This chain uses TRBV4-1 with TRBJ2-7, with D maybe TRBD2 (5 bases). Trimming shortened V by 4 bases and J by 3 bases, and 25 bases separated the two germline ends. The CDR3 is 18 residues long. The germline V gene has CDR1 MGHRA and CDR2 YSYEKL. In DNA, the CDR3 is TGCGCCAGCAGCCTGCTATGGGCGGGCGGAGCGGTGGTCTACGAGCAGTACTTC. It specifies CASSLLWAGGAVVYEQYF.

V usage is TRBV5-4 and J usage is TRBJ2-5, with D perhaps TRBD1 or TRBD2 (5 bases each). The germline V and J ends were trimmed by 0 bases and 4 bases, with 10 bases remaining between them. From germline, CDR1 is SGHNT and CDR2 YYREEE (reference sequence). This CDR3 comprises 14 residues. CDR3 nucleotide sequence: TGTGCCAGCAGCTTGGACGGGGCTTCAGAGACCCAGTACTTC. Protein product: CASSLDGASETQYF.

The rearrangement uses TRBV9 and TRBJ2-5, with D tentatively TRBD1 (6 bases). V was cut by 3 bases and J by 2 bases, with 23 bases left in between. This CDR3 contains 18 residues. Germline V gene data show CDR1 as SGDLS and CDR2 as YYNGEE. In DNA, the CDR3 is TGTGCCAGCAGCGCTCCATTACAGGGAAAGTGGGGACAAGAGACCCAGTACTTC. Translation gives CASSAPLQGKWGQETQYF. Filled out from reference TRBV9 and TRBJ2-5, the complete variable domain reads DSGVTQTPKHLITATGQRVTLRCSPRSGDLSVYWYQQSLDQGLQFLIQYYNGEERAKGNILERFSAQQFPDLHSELNLSSLELGDSALYFCASSAPLQGKWGQETQYFGPGTRLLVL.

This chain uses TRBV10-2 with TRBJ1-6; 7 bases fit TRBD1. J lost 7 bases, V lost 5 bases, and 8 bases had no gene match. Germline values: CDR1 WSHSY, CDR2 SAAADI. The CDR3 has 15 residues. The CDR3 protein is CASSPGTDVNSPLHF. DNA for the CDR3: TGCGCCAGCAGTCCCGGGACAGACGTAAATTCACCCCTCCACTTT.

The chain has TRBV28 and TRBJ2-2, with D uncertain. Trimming cost V 8 bases and J 4 bases, with 14 bases left between them. The V gene's germline CDR1 is MDHEN and CDR2 SYDVKM. CDR3 length equals 14 residues. CDR3 DNA: TGTGCCAGCGCCCCGGAAGGCGGCACCGGGGAGCTGTTTTTT. Its translation: CASAPEGGTGELFF. The variable domain in full, with the rest retrieved from reference TRBV28 and TRBJ2-2, is DVKVTQSSRYLVKRTGEKVFLECVQDMDHENMFWYRQDPGLGLRLIYFSYDVKMKEKGDIPEGYSVSREKKERFSLILESASTNQTSMYLCASAPEGGTGELFFGEGSRLTVL.